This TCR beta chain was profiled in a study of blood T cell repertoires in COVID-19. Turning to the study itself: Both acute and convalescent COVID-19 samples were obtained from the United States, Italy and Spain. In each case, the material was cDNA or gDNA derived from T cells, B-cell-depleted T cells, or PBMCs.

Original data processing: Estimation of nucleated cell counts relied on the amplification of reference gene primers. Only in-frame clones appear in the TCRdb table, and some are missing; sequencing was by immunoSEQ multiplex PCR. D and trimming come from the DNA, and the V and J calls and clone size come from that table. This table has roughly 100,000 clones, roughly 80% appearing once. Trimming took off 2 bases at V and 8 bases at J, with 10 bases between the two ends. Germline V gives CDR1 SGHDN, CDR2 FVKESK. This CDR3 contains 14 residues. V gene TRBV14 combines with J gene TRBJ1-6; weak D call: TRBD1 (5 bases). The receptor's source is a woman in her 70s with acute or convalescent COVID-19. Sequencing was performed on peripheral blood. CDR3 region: CASSQHTRDSPLHF. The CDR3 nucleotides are TGTGCCAGCAGCCAACACACCAGGGATTCACCCCTCCACTTT.